This TCR beta chain was obtained from a study of blood T cells in healthy people across ages. The authors ran a second PCR of about 6 to 11 cycles using a sample-barcoded 5' primer and a J-beta primer mix. Template switching added a 12-random-nucleotide identifier to every cDNA molecule. TCRdb recomputed calls from the 5' RACE reads with MiXCR, one row per CDR3 protein. This table holds approximately 800,000 distinct CDR3 sequences, more than 45% found once. The CDR3 covers 13 residues. Per germline, CDR1 MDHEN and CDR2 SYDVKM. Study-wide points: Samples with more naive T cells showed higher observed beta diversity.

About this clonotype: Antigen: not known.

The sequence came from a man aged 25-45 years in good health. The sequenced sample was blood. The chain couples TRBV28 to TRBJ2-5, with D possibly matching TRBD2 (7 bases). The DNA end is more similar to TRBJ2-7, so the J call may be wrong. CDR3 sequence: CASILGGGGEQYF. Written as DNA, the CDR3 is TGTGCCAGCATATTGGGGGGCGGGGGCGAGCAGTACTTC.